The following is a TCR beta chain sequence with its context. The sample originates from a study of response to subunit inactivated influenza vaccine. TCRdb passed the RT-PCR reads through MiXCR, listing each CDR3 protein once. The sample shows about 170,000 distinct CDR3 sequences, approximately 12% of them seen only once. Germline assignment: CDR1 SGHVS and CDR2 FNYEAQ. V lost 5 bases and J lost 0; bases outside the gene matches: 4. The CDR3 runs to 15 residues. These same records also appear under a second study, on T cells expressing NK-cell markers. Turning to that study: The authors generated TCR beta cDNA through 5'RACE template switching with UMIs. The CD3+CD56-NKG2C+ fraction of a few donors was likewise dominated by these clonotypes.

This specimen was CD8+ T cells sorted from PBMCs, taken roughly 12 days after vaccination. The sequence derives from a man aged 45-65 years who received an inactivated influenza vaccine. This sequence joins TRBV7-6 and TRBJ2-1; 7 nucleotides match TRBD1. CDR3 protein: CASSDRESSYNEQFF. Written as DNA, the CDR3 is TGTGCCAGCAGCGACAGGGAAAGCTCCTACAATGAGCAGTTCTTC.